These T cell receptor beta chains were read from a single sample in a study of cytomegalovirus exposure and HLA in healthy donors. The repertoire was sequenced with immunoSEQ multiplex PCR; TCRdb's copy has only in-frame clones and lacks some. The sample contains 95,000 to 150,000 clones, over 60% of which appear only once. The specimen was PBMCs. The receptors derive from a woman aged 40 to 50 in good health and CMV-seronegative. Both conserved end residues are part of each CDR3. D genes are given only for firm matches. Only some rows state a clone size, as once, few, many or a class for expanded clones.

>-|TRBJ2-2|TRBV28|-
CASSSIISGTGELFF
TGTGCCAGCAGTTCGATTATAAGCGGGACCGGGGAGCTGTTTTTT
>TRBD1|TRBJ2-2|TRBV25-1|-
CASSEGTGGTGELFF
TGTGCCAGCAGTGAAGGGACAGGGGGCACCGGGGAGCTGTTTTTT
>TRBD1|TRBJ2-1|TRBV28|-
CASSPMYRDRAQSSYNEQFF
TGTGCCAGCAGTCCTATGTACCGCGACAGGGCCCAAAGCTCCTACAATGAGCAGTTCTTC
>TRBD2|TRBJ2-1|TRBV4-3|few
CASSREEGLYNEQFF
TGCGCCAGCAGCCGAGAGGAGGGACTATACAATGAGCAGTTCTTC
>TRBD1|TRBJ2-5|TRBV10-3|few
CAISGRTGGNQETQYF
TGTGCCATCAGTGGGAGGACAGGGGGAAACCAAGAGACCCAGTACTTC
>-|TRBJ2-1|TRBV19|-
CASSVLSGSSYNEQFF
TGTGCCAGTAGCGTCTTGAGCGGAAGCTCCTACAATGAGCAGTTCTTC
>-|TRBJ1-2|TRBV28|-
CASSLWDTNYGYTF
TGTGCCAGCAGTTTATGGGACACCAACTATGGCTACACCTTC
>-|TRBJ2-5|TRBV29-1|-
CSVLGGGETQYF
TGCAGCGTTCTAGGGGGAGGGGAGACCCAGTACTTC
>-|TRBJ1-2|TRBV11-2|-
CASSLTGGDGYTF
TGTGCCAGCAGCCTAACGGGAGGAGATGGCTACACCTTC
>TRBD2|TRBJ2-1|TRBV4-3|-
CASSLGLAEGDEQFF
TGCGCCAGCAGCCTTGGACTAGCGGAGGGGGATGAGCAGTTCTTC
>TRBD1|TRBJ1-2|TRBV7-9|-
CSSSLQGIDYGYTF
TGTTCCAGCAGCCTACAGGGGATAGACTATGGCTACACCTTC
>TRBD1|TRBJ1-3|TRBV5-1|-
CASSMTGDSSGNTIYF
TGCGCCAGCAGCATGACAGGGGACAGCTCTGGAAACACCATATATTTT
>-|TRBJ2-7|TRBV29-1|-
CSVVSGIFGSGQYF
TGCAGCGTTGTCTCAGGGATTTTTGGAAGTGGGCAGTACTTC
>-|TRBJ2-7|TRBV27|-
CASSLPGSGEQYF
TGTGCCAGCAGCCTCCCGGGGTCCGGCGAGCAGTACTTC